This is a list of T cell receptor beta chains from one sample in a study of CXCR3-negative and CXCR3-positive naive CD8 T cells. No DNA is given; TCRdb re-called the 5' RACE reads and lists each CDR3 protein once. This sample's table reports 100,000 to 150,000 distinct CDR3 sequences. Material: naive CXCR3- CD8+ T cells from blood. These receptors were taken from a human donor in good health. Some clones in this sample may be carry-over from other donors' samples. CDR3s include the opening cysteine and the closing phenylalanine or tryptophan. Each record gives: V gene, J gene, CDR3 protein.

v_gene: TRBV5-5; j_gene: TRBJ2-1; CDR3aa: CASSLVNYNEQFF
v_gene: TRBV5-4; j_gene: TRBJ2-3; CDR3aa: CASSLATSTDTQYF
v_gene: TRBV20-1; j_gene: TRBJ2-7; CDR3aa: CSARGLSYEQYF
v_gene: TRBV29-1; j_gene: TRBJ2-7; CDR3aa: CSVGSGLGYEQYF
v_gene: TRBV29-1; j_gene: TRBJ2-7; CDR3aa: CSVVGQNLWAYEQYF
v_gene: TRBV7-6; j_gene: TRBJ2-3; CDR3aa: CASSLVGGLAGFTDTQYF
v_gene: TRBV27; j_gene: TRBJ2-5; CDR3aa: CASSPLLAGGGETQYF
v_gene: TRBV20-1; j_gene: TRBJ2-7; CDR3aa: CSARDLSSVSYEQYF
v_gene: TRBV29-1; j_gene: TRBJ1-1; CDR3aa: CSVDRLRGTEGAFF
v_gene: TRBV25-1; j_gene: TRBJ2-5; CDR3aa: CASSPRTAGETQYF
v_gene: TRBV27; j_gene: TRBJ2-3; CDR3aa: CASSGPVPDTQYF
v_gene: TRBV12-3/TRBV12-4; j_gene: TRBJ2-2; CDR3aa: CASSPPGGTGELFF
v_gene: TRBV13; j_gene: TRBJ2-1; CDR3aa: CASSLPTGIQEQFF
v_gene: TRBV7-8; j_gene: TRBJ2-3; CDR3aa: CASSLLATGTDTQYF
v_gene: TRBV24-1; j_gene: TRBJ2-2; CDR3aa: CATSDRLAGELFF
v_gene: TRBV2; j_gene: TRBJ2-5; CDR3aa: CASRRTSGIQETQYF
v_gene: TRBV27; j_gene: TRBJ2-3; CDR3aa: CASSFRLADITDTQYF
v_gene: TRBV14; j_gene: TRBJ2-1; CDR3aa: CASSQVDRGARGYNEQFF
v_gene: TRBV5-5; j_gene: TRBJ1-1; CDR3aa: CASSYWTVNPNTEAFF
v_gene: TRBV12-5; j_gene: TRBJ2-1; CDR3aa: CASGLVGGPYNEQFF
v_gene: TRBV9; j_gene: TRBJ2-7; CDR3aa: CASSPRTNYEQYF
v_gene: TRBV29-1; j_gene: TRBJ1-2; CDR3aa: CSVAPNEGGWASYGYTF
v_gene: TRBV25-1; j_gene: TRBJ2-3; CDR3aa: CASTYQGADTQYF
v_gene: TRBV23-1; j_gene: TRBJ1-6; CDR3aa: CASTPGRVSPLHF
v_gene: TRBV7-6; j_gene: TRBJ2-3; CDR3aa: CASSPRVSGTDTQYF
v_gene: TRBV5-5; j_gene: TRBJ1-1; CDR3aa: CASSLVGVTEAFF
v_gene: TRBV29-1; j_gene: TRBJ2-7; CDR3aa: CSVGSSGEQYF
v_gene: TRBV7-8; j_gene: TRBJ2-1; CDR3aa: CASSPTYGRGGLYNEQFF
v_gene: TRBV11-2; j_gene: TRBJ1-1; CDR3aa: CASSVGTGGHGTEAFF
v_gene: TRBV7-9; j_gene: TRBJ2-7; CDR3aa: CASREGGIQYF
v_gene: TRBV12-3/TRBV12-4; j_gene: TRBJ1-2; CDR3aa: CASSFGVGYGYTF
v_gene: TRBV19; j_gene: TRBJ2-1; CDR3aa: CASSPLAGAYNEQFF
v_gene: TRBV29-1; j_gene: TRBJ2-2; CDR3aa: CSVDRVNTGELFF
v_gene: TRBV20-1; j_gene: TRBJ2-1; CDR3aa: CSAISGSGGNEQFF
v_gene: TRBV6-1; j_gene: TRBJ2-3; CDR3aa: CASSEFLMLDTQYF
v_gene: TRBV6-2/TRBV6-3; j_gene: TRBJ2-7; CDR3aa: CASSSDRDRDEQYF
v_gene: TRBV29-1; j_gene: TRBJ2-1; CDR3aa: CSARQGNYNEQFF
v_gene: TRBV10-1; j_gene: TRBJ2-1; CDR3aa: CASTDRPYNEQFF
v_gene: TRBV5-1; j_gene: TRBJ2-1; CDR3aa: CASSLDRTYNEQFF
v_gene: TRBV9; j_gene: TRBJ2-1; CDR3aa: CASSVEGGSSYNEQFF
v_gene: TRBV6-9; j_gene: TRBJ2-5; CDR3aa: CASSYDGHGNPQNETQYF
v_gene: TRBV20-1; j_gene: TRBJ2-1; CDR3aa: CSAINPGLAGQVEEFF
v_gene: TRBV29-1; j_gene: TRBJ2-7; CDR3aa: CSVETGYSYEQYF
v_gene: TRBV7-9; j_gene: TRBJ1-4; CDR3aa: CASSDTGLSEKLFF
v_gene: TRBV5-1; j_gene: TRBJ2-7; CDR3aa: CASSHPDSYEQYF
v_gene: TRBV16; j_gene: TRBJ2-5; CDR3aa: CASGAGERGETQYF
v_gene: TRBV29-1; j_gene: TRBJ1-1; CDR3aa: CSVERLILDRGRTEAFF
v_gene: TRBV11-2; j_gene: TRBJ2-7; CDR3aa: CASSLEGTLLYEQYF